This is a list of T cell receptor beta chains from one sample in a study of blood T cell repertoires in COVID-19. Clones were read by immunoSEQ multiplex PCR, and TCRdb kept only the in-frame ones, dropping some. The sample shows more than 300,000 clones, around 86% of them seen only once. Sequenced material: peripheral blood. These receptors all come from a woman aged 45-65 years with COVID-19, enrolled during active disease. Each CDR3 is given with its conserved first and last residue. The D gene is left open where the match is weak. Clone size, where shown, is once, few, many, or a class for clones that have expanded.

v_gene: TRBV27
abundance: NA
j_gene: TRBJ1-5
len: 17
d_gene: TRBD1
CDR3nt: TGTGCCAGCAGGGTAAAGCCGGGACAGGATAGCAATCAGCCCCAGCATTTT
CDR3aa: CASRVKPGQDSNQPQHF

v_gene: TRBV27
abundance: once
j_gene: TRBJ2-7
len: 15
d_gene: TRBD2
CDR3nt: TGTGCCAGCATCCCGCGGACTAGCGGGACCTACGAGCAGTACTTC
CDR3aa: CASIPRTSGTYEQYF

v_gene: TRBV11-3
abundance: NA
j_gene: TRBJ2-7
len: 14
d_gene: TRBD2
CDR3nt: TGTGCCAGCAGTTCCCGGGAGGCCTCCTACGAGCAGTACTTC
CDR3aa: CASSSREASYEQYF

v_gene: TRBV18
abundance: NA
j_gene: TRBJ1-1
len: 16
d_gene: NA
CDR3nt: TGTGCCAGCTCACCTCCCAGGGGTTACCCGAACACTGAAGCTTTCTTT
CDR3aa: CASSPPRGYPNTEAFF

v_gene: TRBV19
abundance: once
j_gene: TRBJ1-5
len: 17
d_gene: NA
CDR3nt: TGTGCCAGTAGTTTCAGAGTCCGGGGGGATAGCAATCAGCCCCAGCATTTT
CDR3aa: CASSFRVRGDSNQPQHF

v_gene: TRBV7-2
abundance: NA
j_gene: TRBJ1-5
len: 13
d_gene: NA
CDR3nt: TGTGCCAGCAGCTCCCGACAGAGTGGGGCCCAGCATTTT
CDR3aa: CASSSRQSGAQHF

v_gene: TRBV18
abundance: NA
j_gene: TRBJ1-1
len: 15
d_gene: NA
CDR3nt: TGTGCCAGCTCAGCTAACGCAAGGAGACGGACTGAAGCTTTCTTT
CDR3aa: CASSANARRRTEAFF

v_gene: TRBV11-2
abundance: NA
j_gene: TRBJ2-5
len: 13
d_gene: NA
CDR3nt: TGTGCCAGCAGCTTGGGGCCTCAAGAGACCCAGTACTTC
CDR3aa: CASSLGPQETQYF

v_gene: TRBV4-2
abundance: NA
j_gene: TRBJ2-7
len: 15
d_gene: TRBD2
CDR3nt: TGTGCCAGCAGCCCTTGGGAGGGGCCGTTGGACGAGCAGTACTTC
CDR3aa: CASSPWEGPLDEQYF

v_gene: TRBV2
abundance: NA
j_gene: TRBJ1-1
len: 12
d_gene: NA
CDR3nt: TGTGCCAGCAGTCAGGGGCCGGGTGGGGCTTTCTTT
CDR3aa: CASSQGPGGAFF

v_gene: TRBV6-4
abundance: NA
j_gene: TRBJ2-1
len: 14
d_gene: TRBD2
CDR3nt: TGTGCCAGCAGTGGACTAGCGGGTTACAATGAGCAGTTCTTC
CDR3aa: CASSGLAGYNEQFF

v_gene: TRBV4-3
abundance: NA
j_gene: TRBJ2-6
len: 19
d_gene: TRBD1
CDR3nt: TGCGCCAGCAGCCCTTACGGGACAGGGGGTTTCTCTGGGGCCAACGTCCTGACTTTC
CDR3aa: CASSPYGTGGFSGANVLTF

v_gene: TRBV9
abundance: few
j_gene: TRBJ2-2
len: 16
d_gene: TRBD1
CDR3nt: TGTGCCAGCAGCACACAGGGGGCGTTAAGCACCGGGGAGCTGTTTTTT
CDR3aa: CASSTQGALSTGELFF

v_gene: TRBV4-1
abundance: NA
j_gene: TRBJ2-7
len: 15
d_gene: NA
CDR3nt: TGCGCCAGCAGCCTAACGACATCGTTAAGTTACGAGCAGTACTTC
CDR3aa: CASSLTTSLSYEQYF

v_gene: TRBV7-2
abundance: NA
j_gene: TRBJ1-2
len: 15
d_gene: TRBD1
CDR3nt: TGTGCCAGCAGCCCAACAGGGGGAACTAACTATGGCTACACCTTC
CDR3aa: CASSPTGGTNYGYTF